The clone carrying this T cell receptor beta chain has ten or more counts. Antigen: not known. This entry is derived from a study of T cells in Graves' hyperthyroidism and ophthalmopathy. Whole-study results and caveats: Appearing also in blood were most of the thyroid clonotypes expanded above 0.001.

Investigators excluded patients with uncontrolled infection, other autoimmune disease, pregnancy or lactation. Trimming removed 5 bases at V and 4 bases at J, with 9 bases between. The CDR3 runs 13 residues. The germline V gene encodes CDR1 MNHNS and CDR2 SASEGT. RNA transcripts served as the template for amplifying TCR beta CDR3 regions. First-round RT-PCR targeting the TCR CDR3 was performed with the HTBI primer set. MiXCR was run by TCRdb on the multiplex PCR reads, yielding one entry per CDR3 protein. In the table there are around 240,000 distinct CDR3 sequences, just over 14% of which are singletons.

The sample consisted of blood. The clonotype was recovered from a woman aged 35 to 49 with Graves' hyperthyroidism that later progressed to Graves' ophthalmopathy. This rearrangement joins TRBV6-1 to TRBJ1-3, with D unclear. The CDR3 DNA reads TGTGCCAGCAGTCGGGTAGGCGGAAACACCATATATTTT. Amino acids: CASSRVGGNTIYF.